The clone carrying this T cell receptor (beta chain) was counted between two and nine times. The data were obtained in a study of identical twins. This CDR3 is built from 13 residues. V was clipped by 4 bases and J by 2 bases, with 8 bases between them. Germline assignment: CDR1 SGHRS and CDR2 YFSETQ. Template switching (which added a universal primer site) was used, and cDNA carried unique molecular identifiers. TCRdb redid the calling of the 5' RACE reads with MiXCR, one entry per CDR3 protein. Of 1.5 million or so distinct CDR3 sequences in the sample, roughly 35% were seen once. The TCR comes from a newborn girl in good health. The material sequenced was cord blood. This chain connects TRBV5-1 to TRBJ2-3; D is uncertain. CDR3 sequence reads: CASSGSNTDTQYF. The CDR3 DNA is TGCGCCAGCAGCGGATCTAACACAGATACGCAGTATTTT.